This passage covers 27 T cell receptor beta chains from one sample sequenced in a study of neurological immune-mediated disorders. TCRdb recomputed calls from the 5' RACE reads with MiXCR, one row per CDR3 protein. The table shows 25,000 to 30,000 distinct CDR3 sequences, with under 7% occurring only once. The material sequenced was PBMCs. These receptors originate from a woman aged 50 to 65 in good health.

This clonotype was observed at least ten times. The chain is built from TRBV4-2 and TRBJ2-7, with 10 bases matching TRBD2. The CDR3 sequence is 14 residues long. Germline V lookup: CDR1 LGHNA, CDR2 YNFKEQ. V lost 1 base and J lost 6; bases outside the gene matches: 3. CDR3 DNA sequence: TGTGCCAGCAGCCAAGCTAGCGGGGGTGGCGAGCAGTACTTC. This gives the protein CASSQASGGGEQYF.

This clonotype was detected many times. The chain is built from TRBV20-1 and TRBJ2-1; TRBD2 is a possible D gene (6 bases). Germline CDR1 DFQATT, CDR2 SNEGSKA (reference sequence). This CDR3 has 12 residues. The germline V and J ends were trimmed by 7 bases and 5 bases, with 12 bases remaining between them. The CDR3 is CSVRTTHNEQFF. Written as DNA, the CDR3 is TGCAGTGTTAGGACTACCCACAATGAGCAGTTCTTC.

This clonotype appeared many times. The V gene is TRBV6-1, the J gene TRBJ2-7; TRBD1 matches 8 bases. This CDR3 comprises 13 residues. J lost 5 bases, V lost 1 base, and 1 base had no gene match. Germline V gives CDR1 MNHNS, CDR2 SASEGT. The DNA of the CDR3 is TGTGCCAGCAGTGAAGGGGGACAGGACGAGCAGTACTTC. This gives the protein CASSEGGQDEQYF.

This clonotype came up many times. This chain links TRBV5-8 with TRBJ2-1; 15 bases are shared with TRBD2. The CDR3 length is 19 residues. V shed 2 bases and J 1 base; nucleotides not matched to a gene: 7. Germline CDR1 reads SGHTS; CDR2 reads YDEGEE. CDR3 sequence: CASSFLGLAGGPSYNEQFF. The CDR3 nucleotides read TGTGCCAGCAGCTTTTTAGGACTAGCGGGGGGGCCGTCCTACAATGAGCAGTTCTTC.

This clonotype was picked up many times. V is TRBV20-1 and J is TRBJ2-2; no clear D gene. This CDR3 comprises 13 residues. CDR1 and CDR2 (germline): DFQATT, SNEGSKA (reference sequence). V lost 3 bases and J lost 5, with 10 bases in between. CDR3 DNA sequence: TGCAGTGCTAGTTTTGGGATGACCGGGGAGCTGTTTTTT. It is translated as CSASFGMTGELFF.

There are many counts of this clonotype. The rearrangement joins TRBV12-3 or TRBV12-4 to TRBJ2-1; D is undetermined. The CDR3 sequence is 14 residues long. The germline V and J ends were trimmed by 5 bases and 7 bases, with 15 bases remaining between them. The CDR3 DNA sequence: TGTGCCAGCAGTCCCGCCGGCTTTTTTAATGAGCAGTTCTTC. Amino acid sequence: CASSPAGFFNEQFF.

This clonotype was counted at least ten times. The CDR3 loop reads CASSSEFRTAYEQYF. The CDR3 DNA follows: TGTGCCAGCAGTTCAGAGTTTAGGACAGCTTACGAGCAGTACTTC. J is TRBJ2-7 and V is TRBV6-5, with a tentative D call TRBD1 (6 bases). The CDR3 sequence is 15 residues long. Trimming removed 4 bases from V and 4 bases from J, with 17 bases in between. Per the germline V gene, CDR1 is MNHEY and CDR2 is SVGAGI.

This clonotype is termed medium-sized (0.01 to 0.1%). V and J are TRBV7-2 and TRBJ1-1; D is uncertain. The CDR3 contains 15 residues. Germline CDR1 and CDR2: SGHTA and FQGNSA. Trimming removed 4 bases at V and 1 base at J, with 13 bases between. CDR3 protein: CASSSRPSQNTEAFF. CDR3 DNA sequence: TGTGCCAGCAGCTCTAGACCCTCTCAGAACACTGAAGCTTTCTTT.

This clonotype was recorded at least ten times. This chain connects TRBV7-9 to TRBJ2-3; D remains unclear. The V and J ends lost 5 bases and 2 bases respectively, with 17 bases between them. The length of the CDR3 is 16 residues. Germline V CDR1 and CDR2: SEHNR, FQNEAQ (reference sequence). Written as DNA, the CDR3 is TGTGCCAGCAGCCCGCGGAATTTTGAGAACACAGATACGCAGTATTTT. Protein sequence: CASSPRNFENTDTQYF.

This chain joins TRBV2 and TRBJ2-2, with D perhaps assigned TRBD1 or TRBD2 (5 bases each). Germline V gene sequence: CDR1 SNHLY, CDR2 FYNNEI. The CDR3 spans 14 residues. Trimming shortened V by 8 bases and J by 4 bases, and 14 bases separated the two germline ends. The CDR3 is CASVGTAGTGELFF. CDR3 nucleotides: TGTGCCAGCGTCGGGACCGCGGGCACCGGGGAGCTGTTTTTT. Full variable domain (rest looked up from reference TRBV2 and TRBJ2-2): EPEVTQTPSHQVTQMGQEVILRCVPISNHLYFYWYRQILGQKVEFLVSFYNNEISEKSEIFDDQFSVERPDGSNFTLKIRSTKLEDSAMYFCASVGTAGTGELFFGEGSRLTVL.

This clonotype was observed at least ten times. This rearrangement joins TRBV29-1 to TRBJ1-2; D remains ambiguous. The CDR3 length is 14 residues. CDR1 and CDR2 (germline): SQVTM, ANQGSEA. V lost 1 base to trimming and J lost 0 bases, with 9 bases between them. In nucleotides, the CDR3 is TGCAGCGTTGAAGGGTTAAGAGCTAACTATGGCTACACCTTC. It codes for CSVEGLRANYGYTF.

This clonotype was seen ten or more times. V and J are TRBV20-1 and TRBJ1-5; D remains unclear. CDR3 length equals 17 residues. Trimming shortened V by 3 bases and J by 4 bases, and 22 bases separated the two germline ends. Germline V gives CDR1 DFQATT, CDR2 SNEGSKA (reference sequence). CDR3 in amino acids: CSASLGTPNPLNQPQHF. CDR3 nucleotide sequence: TGCAGTGCTAGCCTGGGTACTCCAAATCCTTTAAATCAGCCCCAGCATTTT.

This clonotype was detected a few times. V is TRBV7-3 and J is TRBJ2-1, with no clear D. Per the germline V gene, CDR1 is SGHTA and CDR2 is FQGTGA. V lost 4 bases to trimming and J lost 0 bases, with 7 bases between them. The CDR3 sequence is 14 residues long. The DNA of the CDR3 is TGTGCCAGCAGCTCGACTGACTCCTACAATGAGCAGTTCTTC. Protein product: CASSSTDSYNEQFF.

This clonotype was found many times. The genes are TRBV5-1 and TRBJ2-2; TRBD1 aligns across 12 bases. Germline CDR1 SGHRS, CDR2 YFSETQ. The length of the CDR3 is 15 residues. The trim removed 5 bases at V and 2 bases at J, leaving 1 base unmatched. The CDR3 sequence is CASRGQGANTGELFF. The DNA of the CDR3 is TGCGCCAGCAGGGGACAGGGGGCCAACACCGGGGAGCTGTTTTTT.

In this sample, this clonotype turned up many times. The V gene is TRBV7-2, the J gene TRBJ2-3; 11 bases are shared with TRBD2. The CDR3 is 17 residues long. Germline V CDR1 and CDR2: SGHTA, FQGNSA. V dropped 1 base and J dropped 0; count of bases not matched to a gene: 3. The CDR3 coding sequence is TGTGCCAGCAGCTTAGAACTAGCGGGAGCAAGCACAGATACGCAGTATTTT. Protein sequence: CASSLELAGASTDTQYF.

This clonotype appeared many times. This rearrangement joins TRBV7-7 to TRBJ2-1; TRBD2 aligns across 9 bases. The CDR3 has 16 residues. The V segment lost 1 base and the J segment 0 bases; nucleotides outside the gene matches: 1. Germline lookup yields CDR1 SSHAT and CDR2 FNYEAQ (reference sequence). The DNA for the CDR3 is TGTGCCAGCAGCTTAGGTAGCGGGGGCTCCTACAATGAGCAGTTCTTC. Its translation is CASSLGSGGSYNEQFF.

This clonotype was counted many times. DNA for the CDR3: TGTGCCAGCAGCTCCGGACAGGGAGGCAATGGCTACACCTTC. This encodes CASSSGQGGNGYTF. V usage is TRBV7-6 and J usage is TRBJ1-2, with TRBD1 matching 8 bases. V lost 4 bases and J lost 6; bases outside the gene matches: 7. CDR1 SGHVS and CDR2 FNYEAQ come from the germline V gene. The CDR3 is 14 residues long.

This clonotype appeared many times. The chain combines TRBV11-2 with TRBJ2-7; 7 bases align to TRBD1. Germline V gene sequence: CDR1 SGHAT, CDR2 FQNNGV. Trimming at V came to 5 bases and at J to 4 bases, leaving 8 bases not matched to a gene. The CDR3 extends over 14 amino acids. CDR3 sequence reads: CASSPRTGEYEQYF. The CDR3 nucleotides read TGTGCCAGCAGCCCCCGGACAGGTGAATACGAGCAGTACTTC.

This clonotype occurred many times. The chain uses TRBV12-3 or TRBV12-4 and TRBJ2-5; TRBD1 aligns across 7 bases. The J segment lost 6 bases and the V segment lost 5 bases, leaving 6 bases of the junction unmatched. The CDR3 has 13 amino acids. CDR3 bases: TGTGCCAGCAGTACAACAGGGGCACAGACCCAGTACTTC. This codes for CASSTTGAQTQYF.

This clonotype appeared many times. The rearrangement joins TRBV20-1 to TRBJ1-5; TRBD1 matches 7 bases. V gave up 6 bases and J gave up 0 bases; unmatched junction bases: 5. Germline V gene lookup returns CDR1 DFQATT and CDR2 SNEGSKA (reference sequence). The CDR3 length is 14 residues. In DNA form, the CDR3 reads TGCAGTGCCGGGGGACAGAATAGCAATCAGCCCCAGCATTTT. It encodes CSAGGQNSNQPQHF.

This chain links TRBV10-1 with TRBJ2-2; 8 nucleotides agree with TRBD2. V shed 7 bases and J 4 bases; nucleotides not matched to a gene: 2. The CDR3 length is 13 residues. CDR1 is WNHNN, CDR2 SYGVQD, per germline (reference sequence). DNA for the CDR3: TGCGCCAGCATGAGCGGGGGCACCGGGGAGCTGTTTTTT. Translated: CASMSGGTGELFF.

This clonotype came up many times. J is TRBJ1-1 and V is TRBV5-6, with 7 bases matching TRBD1. This CDR3 contains 16 residues. V trimming: 4 bases; J trimming: 8 bases; junction bases outside the gene matches: 17. Germline CDR1 SGHDT, CDR2 YYEEEE. CDR3 sequence reads: CASSDRDSDPLSEAFF. The CDR3 DNA is TGTGCCAGCAGCGATCGGGACAGCGACCCTTTGAGCGAAGCTTTCTTT.

This clonotype was recorded at least ten times. The chain employs TRBV9 and TRBJ2-3; no clear D. V gave up 0 bases and J gave up 0 bases, with 8 bases separating them. Germline V gene data show CDR1 as SGDLS and CDR2 as YYNGEE. The CDR3 extends over 15 amino acids. The CDR3 DNA sequence: TGTGCCAGCAGCGTAGTTTCAGCTAGCACAGATACGCAGTATTTT. The encoded protein is CASSVVSASTDTQYF.

This clonotype has ten or more counts. The rearrangement uses TRBV20-1 and TRBJ1-1, with 7 bases matching TRBD1. Germline CDR1 DFQATT, CDR2 SNEGSKA (reference sequence). The CDR3 covers 12 residues. V shed 5 bases and J 4 bases; nucleotides not matched to a gene: 4. The CDR3 DNA reads TGCAGTGCTTTCAAGGGGGCCACTGAAGCTTTCTTT. Protein sequence: CSAFKGATEAFF.

J is TRBJ1-1 and V is TRBV7-8; unclear D gene. Germline-derived CDR1 and CDR2 are SGHVS and FQNEAQ. V lost 2 bases, J lost 1 base, and 8 bases lay in between. The CDR3 length is 14 residues. The CDR3 DNA reads as TGTGCCAGCAGCTTAACGAGTAAGAACACTGAAGCTTTCTTT. The encoded protein is CASSLTSKNTEAFF.

This clonotype was found many times. The chain links TRBV18 to TRBJ2-1; 7 positions agree with TRBD2. Germline-derived CDR1 and CDR2 are KGHSH and LQKENI. The trim removed 1 base at V and 6 bases at J, leaving 9 bases unmatched. This CDR3 is 16 amino acids long. The CDR3 DNA reads TGTGCCAGCTCACCACAGGTGGGACTACTACGCAATGAGCAGTTCTTC. It codes for CASSPQVGLLRNEQFF.

Many counts were recorded for this clonotype. The gene calls are TRBV4-3 and TRBJ2-2, with a weak D call TRBD2 (6 bases). The CDR3 runs 19 residues. Germline V gene lookup returns CDR1 LGHNA and CDR2 YSLEER. Trimming cost V 4 bases and J 0 bases, with 21 bases left between them. CDR3 sequence reads: CASSRTTGFGGANTGELFF. CDR3 DNA: TGCGCCAGCAGCCGAACGACGGGTTTTGGCGGGGCGAACACCGGGGAGCTGTTTTTT.